This TCR beta chain was captured by sequencing in a study of shared clonotypes between healthy human individuals (TCRdb year 2020). Study-level background: The cohort comprised a couple of women and a few men aged 18 to 49 years. For each donor, CD4 naive and CD4 memory were each given three plates, CD8 naive was given two plates, and CD8 memory was given one plate. To estimate repertoire size and how much clonotype sharing occurs between individuals, the study deeply sequenced the blood TCR repertoires of five healthy adults. To increase sequencing depth and limit assay-specific biases, different laboratories used diverse techniques to prepare libraries and sequence TCR repertoires. Each donor's leukapheresis produced roughly between roughly 0.85 and 9.5 billion PBMCs. Broad study findings and their caveats: About 5% of naive CD4, around 3.5% of naive CD8, approximately 2% of memory CD4, and roughly 0.4% of memory CD8 clonotypes were shared across several donors. Compared with non-shared clonotypes, the clonotypes found in all four sorted-subset donors had higher generation probabilities. Even with the large sequencing depth, rarefaction of the sorted-subset datasets indicated that sequencing was incomplete. Pairwise subsampling indicated that sequencing depth was expected to affect the degree of clonotype sharing among donors. The small number of donors limited the genetic and exposure-history diversity represented. Larger estimated clonotype richness was generally found for naive subsets than for memory subsets. Sampling was limited to blood, and TCR repertoires in tissue likely differ from TCR repertoires in blood.

The junction carries 11 bases between V and J, which are trimmed by 8 bases and 4 bases respectively. CDR1 and CDR2, per the germline V gene, are MNHEY and SVGAGI. The CDR3 has 12 amino acids, counting the end cysteine and phenylalanine. The CDR3 DNA has 36 bases and is translated from base 1. A word on this clone: This receptor's antigen is unknown. No much larger clone is present one base from it, and per-base qualities are unavailable.

The donors were healthy, HIV-negative adults who had no recently reported acute infections or vaccinations. Every donor was a Caucasian adult living in Nashville, Tennessee, USA. CD4+ T cells were enriched by magnetic negative selection, after which naive cells were positively selected on CD45RA and the negative fraction was taken as the memory subset. After blood collection by leukapheresis, PBMCs were isolated using Ficoll-Histopaque density gradient centrifugation and then cryopreserved in the vapor phase of liquid nitrogen. Analytical flow cytometry was used to check the purity and quantity of every magnetically sorted T cell population. Genomic DNA was isolated from each sorted fraction and quantified by UV absorbance on a Nanodrop 2000c. Using the deep immunoSEQ assay, multiplex PCR amplified TCR CDR3 regions from genomic DNA. Extracted genomic DNA from each cell subset was distributed evenly across all wells of several immunoSEQ 96-well plates, and each plate was treated as a replicate. Each replicate PCR for sorted subsets received around 200 ng genomic DNA, equal to some 32,000 T cell genomes. Purified libraries were measured with a Qubit 3.0 fluorometer, size-checked on a Bioanalyzer 2100, and measured again with the KAPA Library Quantification kit. Each immunoSEQ 96-well plate was sequenced on its own single-read 150-cycle Illumina NextSeq 550 flow cell. From the authors' description of their analysis: Because the immunoSEQ output included only junctional sequences and no quality scores, the filtering could not be the same as the filtering used for full-length reads. Sequences were annotated with PyIR, a Python wrapper for IgBLAST v1.9, using IMGT germline references to assign V/J genes and CDR3. Any read was removed if the V/J assignment was weak (E-value above 1e-6), the CDR3 was missing, or the read contained stop codons, out-of-frame junctions, or ambiguous translated residues. A V3J clonotype was defined by an identical inferred V gene, J gene, and CDR3 amino acid sequence. The percentage overlap between two repertoires was calculated by dividing the number of shared unique clonotypes by the size of the smaller repertoire. Three approaches were used to assess repertoire richness: RTK rarefaction, the Chao1 estimator, and Recon v2.1 estimates of unobserved clonotypes. Generation probabilities for all TCRbeta clonotypes obtained by the gDNA method from a handful of donors were computed using OLGA. In its TCRdb copy, this immuneACCESS table keeps in-frame sequences only and misses some clones. Where compared with another copy, unresolved V genes explain less than half of these, and the others have no known cause. Clonal size and the V and J genes are those of that table, whereas D and trimming came from the DNA. Here the sample has roughly 1,100,000 clones; around 75% occur a single time. Around 1.5% of the sample lies in the top ten.

Input material: memory CD4+ T cells sorted from blood. Sample cell subset or site, as interpreted from the label and publication: CD45RA-negative fraction. The rearrangement joined TRBV6-5 to TRBJ1-2; perhaps TRBD1 is the D gene, with 5 bases matching. This clonotype was obtained from a man aged 18 to 35 in good health. The nucleotide sequence reads as follows: TGTGCCAGCGGGAGGGGAGCCTATGGCTACACCTTC. Its protein product is CASGRGAYGYTF.